This TCR beta chain was profiled in a study of cytotoxic CD8 clonotypes in ibrutinib-treated CLL. Study-wide results and caveats: Sampling times, which were not matched between the groups, differed between sustained-remission patients and progressing patients. Clonality showed a rise at ibrutinib response that reversed toward baseline at progression.

Target depth was 1 in 200,000 to 1 in 1 million T cells, about 10x per clonotype. The protocol was immunoSEQ multiplex PCR, while the TCRdb copy is restricted to in-frame clones and leaves out a portion. The data show approximately 91,000 clones, 70% to 80% seen once. This clone was seen only a few times. Antigen specificity is unknown. Trimming took 5 bases from V and 4 from J, leaving 9 bases between them. The CDR3 length is 13 residues. The germline V gene has CDR1 LNHNV and CDR2 YYDKDF (reference sequence). Sample: PBMCs, taken after 12 months of ibrutinib treatment. V usage is TRBV15 and J usage is TRBJ1-5, with D unclear. The TCR comes from a human donor with chronic lymphocytic leukemia. CDR3 nucleotide sequence: TGTGCCACCAGCGGATCCGGGAATCAGCCCCAGCATTTT. Translating it yields CATSGSGNQPQHF.